This T cell receptor beta chain was observed in a study of CD8+CD57+ T cells in acquired aplastic anemia. The template used for profiling TCR beta VDJ and CDR3 was genomic DNA. TCRdb ran MiXCR on the reads and lists one entry per CDR3 protein. The sample consists of about 75,000 distinct CDR3 sequences, less than 85% of them appearing once. CDR1 is MNHEY, CDR2 SVGAGI, per germline. V was shortened by 6 bases and J by 0 bases, with 14 bases between the two germline ends. This CDR3 has 15 amino acids. Those patients picked for sequencing had displayed CD8+CD57+ cell expansion on flow cytometry. This clonotype has ten or more counts.

This chain links TRBV6-5 with TRBJ1-2; D remains unclear. The clonotype comes from a human donor with aplastic anemia. Sequenced sample: sorted CD4+, CD8+, or CD8+CD57+ T cells (not recorded which) from PBMCs. In DNA form, the CDR3 reads TGTGCCAGCAGCGGAATAGAGGGAGCTAACTATGGCTACACCTTC. Amino acids: CASSGIEGANYGYTF.